The rows below give T cell receptor beta chains drawn from one sample of a study of blood T cell repertoires in COVID-19. Using immunoSEQ multiplex PCR, the repertoire was profiled, and TCRdb retains in-frame clones only, with some absent. This sample carries some 320,000 clones, more than 90% of them seen once, and the ten largest clones take around 2.6%. The sample consisted of PBMCs or T cells enriched from blood (not recorded which). The receptors here all came from a man between 60 and 75 years old who had recovered from COVID-19. The CDR3 runs from the conserved cysteine through the conserved F or W. The order of the fields is V gene, J gene, D gene, clone size, CDR3 length, CDR3 protein, CDR3 DNA. D genes are given only for firm matches. The size field is filled for only some rows; it gives once, few, many or a size class.

V: TRBV12-5; J: TRBJ2-7; D: -; size: -; length: 14; CDR3: CASGSSGTFYEQYF; DNA: TGTGCTAGTGGTTCCTCCGGGACATTCTACGAGCAGTACTTC
V: TRBV1; J: TRBJ1-5; D: -; size: -; length: 15; CDR3: CTSSHPGNSNQPQHF; DNA: TGCACCAGCAGCCACCCAGGGAACAGCAATCAGCCCCAGCATTTT
V: TRBV5-1; J: TRBJ1-4; D: -; size: -; length: 20; CDR3: CASSLFGAGAGTQSSEKLFF; DNA: TGCGCCAGCAGCTTATTTGGTGCAGGCGCCGGCACCCAATCGTCTGAAAAACTGTTTTTT
V: TRBV5-6; J: TRBJ1-2; D: -; size: -; length: 14; CDR3: CASSYGQTNYGYTF; DNA: TGTGCCAGCAGCTACGGACAGACTAACTATGGCTACACCTTC
V: TRBV11-1; J: TRBJ2-1; D: TRBD1; size: -; length: 15; CDR3: CASSLVRDSYNEQFF; DNA: TGTGCCAGCAGCTTAGTTAGGGACAGCTACAATGAGCAGTTCTTC
V: TRBV7-9; J: TRBJ1-6; D: -; size: -; length: 12; CDR3: CASSLGGSPLHF; DNA: TGTGCCAGCAGCTTAGGAGGTTCACCCCTCCACTTT
V: TRBV30; J: TRBJ1-5; D: TRBD1; size: -; length: 13; CDR3: CAWSYGTDQPQHF; DNA: TGTGCCTGGAGTTACGGGACAGATCAGCCCCAGCATTTT
V: TRBV5-6; J: TRBJ1-1; D: TRBD1; size: few; length: 15; CDR3: CASSWGTGLYTEAFF; DNA: TGTGCCAGCAGCTGGGGGACAGGCCTTTACACTGAAGCTTTCTTT
V: TRBV11-2; J: TRBJ2-5; D: -; size: -; length: 15; CDR3: CASSLMVSIEETQYF; DNA: TGTGCCAGCAGCTTAATGGTCTCGATAGAAGAGACCCAGTACTTC
V: TRBV6-5; J: TRBJ1-1; D: -; size: few; length: 14; CDR3: CASSNRVMNTEAFF; DNA: TGTGCCAGCAGTAACAGGGTTATGAACACTGAAGCTTTCTTT
V: TRBV4-2; J: TRBJ1-1; D: TRBD1; size: -; length: 15; CDR3: CASSQEGRGDTEAFF; DNA: TGTGCCAGCAGCCAAGAAGGCAGGGGGGACACTGAAGCTTTCTTT
V: TRBV6-2/TRBV6-3; J: TRBJ2-2; D: TRBD2; size: -; length: 16; CDR3: CASSYERGSNTGELFF; DNA: TGTGCCAGCAGTTACGAGCGGGGATCGAACACCGGGGAGCTGTTTTTT
V: TRBV15; J: TRBJ2-5; D: -; size: -; length: 15; CDR3: CATSRDSISGETQYF; DNA: TGTGCCACCAGCAGGGATTCCATTAGCGGAGAGACCCAGTACTTC
V: TRBV3-1/TRBV3-2; J: TRBJ1-1; D: -; size: -; length: 13; CDR3: CASSRNLNTEAFF; DNA: TGTGCCAGCAGCCGTAATTTGAACACTGAAGCTTTCTTT
V: TRBV4-1; J: TRBJ1-1; D: -; size: -; length: 17; CDR3: CASSQGGREQVNTEAFF; DNA: TGCGCCAGCAGCCAGGGTGGAAGGGAACAGGTGAACACTGAAGCTTTCTTT
V: TRBV5-4; J: TRBJ2-2; D: -; size: -; length: 12; CDR3: CASSLALGELFF; DNA: TGTGCCAGCAGCTTGGCCCTCGGGGAGCTGTTTTTT
V: TRBV15; J: TRBJ1-1; D: TRBD1; size: -; length: 14; CDR3: CATSRGAGGGEAFF; DNA: TGTGCCACCAGCAGAGGGGCAGGGGGTGGTGAAGCTTTCTTT
V: TRBV10-2; J: TRBJ1-3; D: TRBD1; size: once; length: 15; CDR3: CASTWDSGPGNTIYF; DNA: TGCGCCAGCACTTGGGACAGCGGACCTGGAAACACCATATATTTT
V: TRBV10-1; J: TRBJ2-3; D: TRBD2; size: -; length: 15; CDR3: CASRAGTSSSDTQYF; DNA: TGCGCCAGCAGGGCCGGGACTAGTAGTTCAGATACGCAGTATTTT
V: TRBV3-1/TRBV3-2; J: TRBJ1-4; D: -; size: -; length: 15; CDR3: CASSQVWDFNEKLFF; DNA: TGTGCCAGCAGCCAAGTCTGGGACTTTAATGAAAAACTGTTTTTT